This T cell receptor (beta chain) was identified in a study of blood T cell repertoires in COVID-19. Study in general: PBMCs, B-cell-depleted T cells, or T cells were the source of the cDNA or gDNA that made up the material.

Some clones are missing from TCRdb's copy, which holds only in-frame ones; the method was immunoSEQ multiplex PCR. The repertoire consists of fewer than 90,000 clones, with 80% to 90% occurring once and the leading ten covering 1.5% to 2.5%. The CDR3 runs to 15 residues. V gave up 1 base and J gave up 2 bases, with 11 bases separating them. CDR1 is LGHDT and CDR2 is YNNKEL in the germline V gene (reference sequence). The material sequenced was peripheral blood. J is TRBJ2-5 and V is TRBV3-1 (or the pseudogene TRBV3-2), with D perhaps TRBD1 (5 bases). The clonotype was recovered from a woman aged 80 or over with active or convalescent COVID-19. The CDR3 region has the DNA TGTGCCAGCAGCCAAGGGCCAGGGTGGCAAGAGACCCAGTACTTC. This gives the protein CASSQGPGWQETQYF.